Below, one TCR beta chain is given with its context. The data were obtained in a study of blood T cell repertoires in COVID-19. V lost 1 base and J 6 bases, leaving 16 bases between the germline ends. CDR1 is SGHRS, CDR2 YFSETQ, per germline. The CDR3 spans 16 residues. Measured with immunoSEQ multiplex PCR; TCRdb has only the in-frame clones, and not every one. Here the sample spans roughly 100,000 clones, about four fifths being singletons. This clonotype originated in an elderly man with COVID-19, enrolled during active disease. V gene TRBV5-1 combines with J gene TRBJ1-4; D call uncertain. Sequencing was carried out using peripheral blood. CDR3 nucleotide sequence: TGCGCCAGCAGCTTGTTGCGTTCAGGAGGCGATGAAAAACTGTTTTTT. Its protein is CASSLLRSGGDEKLFF.